These 9 T cell receptor beta chains were all obtained from the same sample, sequenced in a study of T cell repertoires in cytomegalovirus infection. TCRdb independently ran MiXCR on the reads; one entry per CDR3 protein. This sample has approximately 500,000 distinct CDR3 sequences, with about 15% found just once. Sequencing was done on a sample of CD8+ T cells from PBMCs. The receptors originated from a human donor in good health (CMV status not recorded). Some clones in this sample may be carry-over from other donors' samples.

Only a few counts were recorded for this clonotype. The V and J genes are TRBV5-6 and TRBJ2-1, with 11 bases lining up with TRBD2. The CDR3 consists of 16 residues. Trimming took 3 bases from V and 8 from J; bases not matched to a gene: 10. The germline V gene has CDR1 SGHDT and CDR2 YYEEEE. CDR3 DNA sequence: TGTGCCAGCAGCTCCCCTAGCGGGAGGCCGGTAGATGAGCAGTTCTTC. It encodes CASSSPSGRPVDEQFF.

As to this clonotype: A much bigger clone sits one base away, suggesting this may be a read error. The CDR3 DNA follows: TGTGCCAGCAGTCCCATACGGCGCGGGGGGTACCAAGAGACCCAGTACTTC. This codes for CASSPIRRGGYQETQYF. This chain links TRBV27 with TRBJ2-5; TRBD2 agrees at 8 bases. V shed 5 bases, J shed 0 bases, and the junction held 11 bases outside the gene matches. This CDR3 contains 17 residues. Germline-derived CDR1 and CDR2 are MNHEY and SMNVEV (reference sequence).

The V and J genes are TRBV6-1 and TRBJ1-1; tentative D call: TRBD1 (6 bases). The CDR3 is made up of 14 amino acids. The germline V gene has CDR1 MNHNS and CDR2 SASEGT. The V and J ends lost 5 bases and 4 bases respectively, with 14 bases between them. The CDR3 loop reads CASSPGGFGTEAFF. In nucleotides, the CDR3 is TGTGCCAGCAGTCCCGGGGGCTTCGGCACTGAAGCTTTCTTT.

This clonotype was observed at least ten times. The DNA of the CDR3 is TGCGCCAGCAGCCCGACGGGCCTAGCGGGAATCACAGATACGCAGTATTTT. This sequence encodes CASSPTGLAGITDTQYF. The gene calls are TRBV4-1 and TRBJ2-3; 9 bases agree with TRBD2. Germline CDR1 reads MGHRA; CDR2 reads YSYEKL. V lost 4 bases and J lost 2; bases outside the gene matches: 10. CDR3 length: 17 amino acids.

This clonotype was seen many times. V is TRBV7-2 and J is TRBJ1-6; 9 nucleotides line up with TRBD1. Germline V gene data show CDR1 as SGHTA and CDR2 as FQGNSA. The ends lost 0 bases at V and 1 base at J; junction bases unmatched: 1. The CDR3 consists of 17 residues. As DNA, the CDR3 is TGTGCCAGCAGCTTAGCGGGACAGGGATCCTATAATTCACCCCTCCACTTT. This sequence encodes CASSLAGQGSYNSPLHF.

This clonotype was seen repeatedly, ten times or more. The chain recombines TRBV7-2 with TRBJ2-7; D is perhaps TRBD2 (5 bases). There are 15 residues in the CDR3. CDR1 is SGHTA and CDR2 is FQGNSA in the germline V gene. The germline V and J ends were trimmed by 2 bases and 7 bases, with 18 bases remaining between them. CDR3 loop: CASSLRLAPYGEQYF. CDR3 DNA: TGTGCCAGCAGCTTAAGGCTAGCCCCCTATGGAGAGCAGTACTTC.

The table lists this clonotype with many counts. The rearrangement links TRBV7-3 to TRBJ2-5; either TRBD1 or TRBD2 may supply D (5 bases each). The CDR3 has 15 residues. With 4 bases removed from V and 2 bases from J, the gap between germline ends came to 14 bases. CDR1 SGHTA and CDR2 FQGTGA come from the germline V gene. The CDR3 coding sequence is TGTGCCAGCAGCTCCACCGGGACGGAGCAAGAGACCCAGTACTTC. Protein sequence: CASSSTGTEQETQYF.

The rearrangement uses TRBV9 and TRBJ2-3, with D possibly called TRBD1 or TRBD2 (5 bases each). V lost 4 bases and J lost 2, with 11 bases in between. The CDR3 has 14 residues. Germline CDR1 is SGDLS and CDR2 is YYNGEE. CDR3 loop: CASSPWGFTDTQYF. DNA of the CDR3: TGTGCCAGCAGCCCCTGGGGGTTCACAGATACGCAGTATTTT.

Ten or more counts support this clonotype. The genes are TRBV27 and TRBJ2-1; 8 positions match TRBD1. CDR1 is MNHEY, CDR2 SMNVEV, per germline (reference sequence). The CDR3 runs 17 residues. V shed 7 bases, J shed 8 bases, and the junction held 19 bases outside the gene matches. The CDR3 loop reads CASNSNRGAPLFDEQFF. CDR3 bases: TGTGCCAGCAACTCCAACAGGGGGGCCCCACTTTTTGATGAGCAGTTCTTC.